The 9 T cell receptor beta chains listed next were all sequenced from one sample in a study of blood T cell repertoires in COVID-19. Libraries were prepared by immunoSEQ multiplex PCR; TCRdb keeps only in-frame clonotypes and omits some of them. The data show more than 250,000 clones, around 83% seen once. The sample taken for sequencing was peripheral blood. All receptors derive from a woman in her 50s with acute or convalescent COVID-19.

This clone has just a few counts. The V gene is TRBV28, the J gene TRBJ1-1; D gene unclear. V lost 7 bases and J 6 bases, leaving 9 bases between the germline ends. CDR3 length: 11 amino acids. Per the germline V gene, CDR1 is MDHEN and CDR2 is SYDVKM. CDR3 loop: CASTTTSEAFF. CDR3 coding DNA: TGTGCCAGCACGACTACGTCTGAAGCTTTCTTT.

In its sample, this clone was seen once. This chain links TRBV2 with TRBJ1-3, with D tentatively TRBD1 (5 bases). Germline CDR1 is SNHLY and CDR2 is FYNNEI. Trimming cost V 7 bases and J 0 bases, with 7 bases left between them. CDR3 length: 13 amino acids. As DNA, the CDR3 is TGTGCCAGCAAGACAGACTCTGGAAACACCATATATTTT. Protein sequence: CASKTDSGNTIYF.

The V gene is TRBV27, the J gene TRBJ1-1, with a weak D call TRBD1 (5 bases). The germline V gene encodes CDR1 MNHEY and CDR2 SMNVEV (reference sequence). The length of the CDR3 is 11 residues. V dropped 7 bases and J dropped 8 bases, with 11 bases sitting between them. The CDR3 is CASNQGAEAFF. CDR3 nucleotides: TGTGCCAGCAACCAAGGGGCCGAAGCTTTCTTT.

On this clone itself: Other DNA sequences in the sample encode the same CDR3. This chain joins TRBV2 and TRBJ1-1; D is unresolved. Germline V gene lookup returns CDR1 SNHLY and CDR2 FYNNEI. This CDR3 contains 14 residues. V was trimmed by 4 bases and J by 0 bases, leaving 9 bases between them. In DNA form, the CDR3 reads TGTGCCAGCAGTGGGGCCGTTATGAACACTGAAGCTTTCTTT. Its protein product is CASSGAVMNTEAFF.

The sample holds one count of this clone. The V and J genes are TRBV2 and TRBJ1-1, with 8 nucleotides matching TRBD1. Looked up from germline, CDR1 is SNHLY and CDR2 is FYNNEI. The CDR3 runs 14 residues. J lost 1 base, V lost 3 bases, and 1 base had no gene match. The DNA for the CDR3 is TGTGCCAGCAGTGAGGACAGGGAGAACACTGAAGCTTTCTTT. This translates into CASSEDRENTEAFF.

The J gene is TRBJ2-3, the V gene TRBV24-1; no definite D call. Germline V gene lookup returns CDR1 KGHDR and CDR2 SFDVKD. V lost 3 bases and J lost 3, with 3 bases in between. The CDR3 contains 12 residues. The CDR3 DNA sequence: TGTGCCACCAGTGATCAAACAGATACGCAGTATTTT. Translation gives CATSDQTDTQYF.

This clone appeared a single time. The CDR3: CASKELDNSPLHF. DNA of the CDR3: TGTGCCAGCAAGGAGTTGGATAATTCACCCCTCCACTTT. This chain joins TRBV2 and TRBJ1-6; D uncertain. The V end lost 7 bases, the J end lost 5 bases, and 9 bases lay between the germline ends. CDR1 is SNHLY, CDR2 FYNNEI, per germline. CDR3 length equals 13 residues.

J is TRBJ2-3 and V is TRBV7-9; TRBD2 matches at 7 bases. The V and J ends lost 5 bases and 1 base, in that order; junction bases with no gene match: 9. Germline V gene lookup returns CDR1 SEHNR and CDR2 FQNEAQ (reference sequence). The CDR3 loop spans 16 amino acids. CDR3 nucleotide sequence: TGTGCCAGCAGCCGACCTAGCGGATCTGGCACAGATACGCAGTATTTT. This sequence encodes CASSRPSGSGTDTQYF.

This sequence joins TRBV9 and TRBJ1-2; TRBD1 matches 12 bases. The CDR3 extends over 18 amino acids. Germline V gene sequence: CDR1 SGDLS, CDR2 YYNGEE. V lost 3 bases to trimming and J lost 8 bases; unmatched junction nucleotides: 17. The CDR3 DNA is TGTGCCAGCAGCGGATTCGGGACAGGGGGCGAAGGGTCCCACGGCTACACCTTC. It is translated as CASSGFGTGGEGSHGYTF.